Following are 24 T cell receptor beta chains from one sample sequenced in a study of CD8 T cells in Susac syndrome. Random-hexamer reverse transcription was applied to roughly 0.5 to 1 ug RNA. Each CDR3 protein gets one entry after TCRdb re-called the immunoSEQ multiplex PCR reads with MiXCR. The data show more than 200,000 distinct CDR3 sequences, with around 93% seen just once and around 0.067% held by the top ten. Source material: CD4+ T cells from PBMCs. The receptors shown here come from a human donor with multiple sclerosis.

The chain links TRBV2 to TRBJ1-5; weak D call: TRBD1 (5 bases). V was cut by 6 bases and J by 0 bases, with 12 bases left in between. Germline CDR1 reads SNHLY; CDR2 reads FYNNEI. This CDR3 has 15 amino acids. CDR3 in DNA: TGTGCCAGCAGGAATACAGGCCTTAGCAATCAGCCCCAGCATTTT. Protein sequence: CASRNTGLSNQPQHF. The full variable domain, its missing parts supplied by reference TRBV2 and TRBJ1-5, is EPEVTQTPSHQVTQMGQEVILRCVPISNHLYFYWYRQILGQKVEFLVSFYNNEISEKSEIFDDQFSVERPDGSNFTLKIRSTKLEDSAMYFCASRNTGLSNQPQHFGDGTRLSIL.

The chain is built from TRBV5-1 and TRBJ2-2; no clear D. This CDR3 has 14 amino acids. V gave up 6 bases and J gave up 2 bases, with 11 bases separating them. The germline V gene encodes CDR1 SGHRS and CDR2 YFSETQ. CDR3 sequence: CASIGGLNTGELFF. The CDR3 coding sequence is TGCGCCAGCATCGGTGGGCTAAACACCGGGGAGCTGTTTTTT.

The V call is TRBV19, the J call TRBJ2-2; no clear D. The V gene lost 4 bases and the J gene lost 0 bases, with 18 bases spanning the gap. CDR1 and CDR2 (germline): LNHDA, SQIVND (reference sequence). This CDR3 is 18 amino acids long. CDR3 in amino acids: CASSTPIRPPANTGELFF. The DNA of the CDR3 is TGTGCCAGTAGTACTCCTATTAGACCGCCCGCGAACACCGGGGAGCTGTTTTTT.

The chain employs TRBV28 and TRBJ2-2, with D perhaps matching TRBD1 (6 bases). This CDR3 contains 15 residues. V was clipped by 1 base and J by 2 bases, with 8 bases between them. Germline V gene sequence: CDR1 MDHEN, CDR2 SYDVKM. Written as DNA, the CDR3 is TGTGCCAGCAGTTTATCTGGGGGCAACACCGGGGAGCTGTTTTTT. It translates to CASSLSGGNTGELFF.

V is TRBV7-8 and J is TRBJ1-5, with 7 bases identical to TRBD1. Germline V gene lookup returns CDR1 SGHVS and CDR2 FQNEAQ. The junction had 16 bases not matched to a gene; V was cut back by 4 bases and J by 7 bases. This CDR3 spans 17 amino acids. Here the CDR3 reads CASSSTLPTGREQPQHF. The CDR3, as DNA: TGTGCCAGCAGCTCTACGCTGCCGACAGGGCGGGAGCAGCCCCAGCATTTT.

This clonotype appeared a single time. The CDR3 loop reads CASRYGTSSYNSPLHF. The CDR3 region has the DNA TGTGCCAGCAGATATGGCACTAGCTCCTATAATTCACCCCTCCACTTT. The chain joins TRBV2 to TRBJ1-6; no clear D. V was clipped by 6 bases and J by 0 bases, with 12 bases between them. Germline CDR1 SNHLY, CDR2 FYNNEI. This CDR3 is 16 amino acids long.

CDR3 coding DNA: TGTGCCAGCAGTTTCCTTCGGAGAGGCCTCCTCCTCTCTGGGGCCAACGTCCTGACTTTC. This encodes CASSFLRRGLLLSGANVLTF. The gene calls are TRBV27 and TRBJ2-6; D gene unclear. Germline V lookup: CDR1 MNHEY, CDR2 SMNVEV (reference sequence). The CDR3 totals 20 residues. V was cut by 3 bases and J by 0 bases, with 21 bases left in between.

DNA for the CDR3: TGCAGCGTTGGGGGGACTAGCGGGAGGGGTGGGTACTTC. Amino acids: CSVGGTSGRGGYF. The J gene is TRBJ2-4, the V gene TRBV29-1, with 16 bases lining up with TRBD2. The germline V gene has CDR1 SQVTM and CDR2 ANQGSEA. This CDR3 is built from 13 residues. The J segment lost 15 bases and the V segment lost 4 bases, leaving 6 bases of the junction unmatched. Filled out from reference TRBV29-1 and TRBJ2-4, the complete variable domain reads SAVISQKPSRDICQRGTSLTIQCQVDSQVTMMFWYRQQPGQSLTLIATANQGSEATYESGFVIDKFPISRPNLTFSTLTVSNMSPEDSSIYLCSVGGTSGRGGYFGAGTRLSVL.

The rearrangement uses TRBV5-1 and TRBJ2-3; D is possibly TRBD2 (5 bases). The germline CDR1 and CDR2 sequences are SGHRS and YFSETQ. V lost 0 bases, J lost 0 bases, and 5 bases lay in between. The CDR3 runs to 14 residues. The CDR3 nucleotides read TGCGCCAGCAGCTTGGGGGAGAGCACAGATACGCAGTATTTT. Protein product: CASSLGESTDTQYF. The full variable domain, rest sourced from reference TRBV5-1 and TRBJ2-3, is KAGVTQTPRYLIKTRGQQVTLSCSPISGHRSVSWYQQTPGQGLQFLFEYFSETQRNKGNFPGRFSGRQFSNSRSEMNVSTLELGDSALYLCASSLGESTDTQYFGPGTRLTVL.

V is TRBV29-1 and J is TRBJ1-3; D is unresolved. The CDR3 has 12 amino acids. V lost 5 bases and J lost 1, with 6 bases in between. Per germline, CDR1 SQVTM and CDR2 ANQGSEA. Here the CDR3 DNA reads TGCAGCGTTAGACAATCTGGAAACACCATATATTTT. Protein sequence: CSVRQSGNTIYF.

The chain has TRBV5-1 and TRBJ1-1, with D maybe TRBD1 (6 bases). The germline CDR1 and CDR2 sequences are SGHRS and YFSETQ. The CDR3 is 14 amino acids. V lost 0 bases to trimming and J lost 5 bases, with 11 bases between them. CDR3 sequence: CASSLGLQGTEAFF. CDR3 nucleotides: TGCGCCAGCAGCTTGGGTCTTCAGGGGACTGAAGCTTTCTTT. The full variable domain, its missing parts supplied by reference TRBV5-1 and TRBJ1-1, is KAGVTQTPRYLIKTRGQQVTLSCSPISGHRSVSWYQQTPGQGLQFLFEYFSETQRNKGNFPGRFSGRQFSNSRSEMNVSTLELGDSALYLCASSLGLQGTEAFFGQGTRLTVV.

The J gene is TRBJ2-1, the V gene TRBV6-2 or TRBV6-3; 13 bases match TRBD2. V was pared by 2 bases and J by 2 bases, with 0 bases of the junction left unmatched. CDR3 length: 16 amino acids. The germline V gene encodes CDR1 MNHEY and CDR2 SVGEGT. CDR3 in DNA: TGTGCCAGCAGTTACGGGACTAGCGGGACCTACAATGAGCAGTTCTTC. It codes for CASSYGTSGTYNEQFF.

The V gene is TRBV2, the J gene TRBJ2-5; 10 bases agree with TRBD2. CDR3 length equals 16 residues. The V gene's germline CDR1 is SNHLY and CDR2 FYNNEI. The V gene end was trimmed by 4 bases and the J gene end by 5 bases; junction bases not matched to a gene: 10. CDR3 in DNA: TGTGCCAGCAGTGGGGGCCCTAGCGGGAGATGGGAGACCCAGTACTTC. Amino acid sequence: CASSGGPSGRWETQYF.

Written as DNA, the CDR3 is TGTGCCAGCAGCGTAGGGAAGCAACGTAATGAAAAACTGTTTTTT. Translating gives CASSVGKQRNEKLFF. The chain joins TRBV9 to TRBJ1-4; D is unclear. Germline V lookup: CDR1 SGDLS, CDR2 YYNGEE. The CDR3 is made up of 15 amino acids. The V and J ends lost 0 bases and 4 bases respectively, with 10 bases between them.

The rearrangement uses TRBV6-5 and TRBJ2-5; 15 bases agree with TRBD2. CDR1 is MNHEY, CDR2 SVGAGI, per germline. Trimming at V came to 2 bases and at J to 5 bases, leaving 6 bases not matched to a gene. The CDR3 is 17 amino acids. The CDR3 bases are TGTGCCAGCAGTTACACAGGACTAGCGGGAGGGAGGGAGACCCAGTACTTC. This encodes CASSYTGLAGGRETQYF.

This rearrangement joins TRBV3-1 to TRBJ2-3; D perhaps matches TRBD2 (6 bases). This CDR3 region has 17 residues. V was shortened by 0 bases and J by 0 bases, with 13 bases between the two germline ends. The germline gives CDR1 LGHDT, CDR2 YNNKEL (reference sequence). The CDR3 loop is CASSQETVLASTDTQYF. The CDR3 bases are TGTGCCAGCAGCCAAGAGACGGTTCTAGCGAGCACAGATACGCAGTATTTT.

The chain has TRBV29-1 and TRBJ1-1, with D maybe TRBD1 (5 bases). V gave up 5 bases and J gave up 11 bases, with 18 bases separating them. This CDR3 has 12 amino acids. CDR1 is SQVTM and CDR2 is ANQGSEA in the germline V gene. In DNA, the CDR3 is TGCAGCGTTCGTACCGGGACGGGAGAGGCTTTCTTT. Its translation: CSVRTGTGEAFF.

This rearrangement joins TRBV20-1 to TRBJ2-7; the match to TRBD2 covers 9 bases. Germline V CDR1 and CDR2: DFQATT, SNEGSKA (reference sequence). V lost 6 bases and J lost 5; bases outside the gene matches: 17. The length of the CDR3 is 16 residues. CDR3 bases: TGCAGTGCCAGACCACTTATAGCGGGAGCGGTGGACGAGCAGTACGTC. This sequence encodes CSARPLIAGAVDEQYV.

The table lists this clonotype with a few counts. The CDR3 spells CASSLWTSTDTQYF. The CDR3 nucleotides read TGTGCCAGCAGCTTATGGACTAGCACAGATACGCAGTATTTT. The rearrangement links TRBV7-9 to TRBJ2-3; maybe TRBD2 (5 bases). V gave up 2 bases and J gave up 0 bases, with 6 bases separating them. There are 14 residues in the CDR3. Germline V gene data show CDR1 as SEHNR and CDR2 as FQNEAQ (reference sequence).

The chain links TRBV7-9 to TRBJ1-1; 8 nucleotides line up with TRBD1. In germline, CDR1 is SEHNR, CDR2 FQNEAQ (reference sequence). The CDR3 is 14 residues long. Losses at the gene ends were 4 bases for V and 5 bases for J; bases not matched to a gene: 6. The chain's CDR3 is CASSSQGAATEAFF. The CDR3 nucleotides read TGTGCCAGCAGCTCGCAGGGGGCGGCAACTGAAGCTTTCTTT.

The chain links TRBV5-4 to TRBJ1-2; D gene unclear. Per the germline V gene, CDR1 is SGHNT and CDR2 is YYREEE (reference sequence). The V and J ends lost 1 base and 9 bases respectively, with 10 bases between them. The CDR3 consists of 12 residues. CDR3 region: CASSLNGYSYTF. DNA for the CDR3: TGTGCCAGCAGCTTGAACGGGTATAGCTACACCTTC.

The chain uses TRBV12-3 or TRBV12-4 and TRBJ1-2; D remains unclear. The CDR3 extends over 13 amino acids. V lost 6 bases, J lost 1 base, and 9 bases lay in between. The CDR3 DNA reads TGTGCCAGCAGCCCGGGTCTTAACTATGGCTACACCTTC. It is translated as CASSPGLNYGYTF.

V gene TRBV20-1 combines with J gene TRBJ1-3, with a possible D match to TRBD1 (5 bases). The CDR3 consists of 17 residues. From germline, CDR1 is DFQATT and CDR2 SNEGSKA (reference sequence). V lost 3 bases, J lost 4 bases, and 22 bases lay in between. CDR3 loop: CSASLIPRVGWGNTIYF. CDR3 nucleotide sequence: TGCAGTGCTAGCCTTATACCCAGGGTAGGATGGGGAAACACCATATATTTT.

The V gene is TRBV14, the J gene TRBJ1-6, with D uncertain. This CDR3 is 14 amino acids long. The V gene lost 3 bases and the J gene lost 5 bases, with 8 bases spanning the gap. CDR1 is SGHDN, CDR2 FVKESK, per germline. CDR3: CASSHYGDNSPLHF. The CDR3 nucleotides are TGTGCCAGCAGCCACTACGGGGATAATTCACCCCTCCACTTT.